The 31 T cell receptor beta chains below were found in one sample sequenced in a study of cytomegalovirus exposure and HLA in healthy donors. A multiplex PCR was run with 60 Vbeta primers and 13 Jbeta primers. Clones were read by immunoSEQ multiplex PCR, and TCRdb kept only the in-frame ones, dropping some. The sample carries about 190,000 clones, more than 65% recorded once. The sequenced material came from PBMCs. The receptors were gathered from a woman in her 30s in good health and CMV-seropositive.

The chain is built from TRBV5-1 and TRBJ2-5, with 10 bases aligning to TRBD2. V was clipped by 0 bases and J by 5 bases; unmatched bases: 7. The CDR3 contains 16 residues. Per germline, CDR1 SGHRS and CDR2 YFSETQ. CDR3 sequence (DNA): TGCGCCAGCAGCTTGGAAGGTCCTAGCGGGAGTGAGACCCAGTACTTC. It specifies CASSLEGPSGSETQYF.

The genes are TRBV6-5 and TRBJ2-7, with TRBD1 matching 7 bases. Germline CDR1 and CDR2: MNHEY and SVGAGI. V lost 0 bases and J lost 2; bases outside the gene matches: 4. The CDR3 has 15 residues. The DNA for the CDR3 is TGTGCCAGCAGTTACTCCCGGACAGGAACCTACGAGCAGTACTTC. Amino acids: CASSYSRTGTYEQYF.

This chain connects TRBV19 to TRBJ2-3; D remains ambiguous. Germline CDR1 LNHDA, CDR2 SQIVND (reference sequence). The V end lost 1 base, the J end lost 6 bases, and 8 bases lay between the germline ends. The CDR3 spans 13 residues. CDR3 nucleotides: TGTGCCAGTAGTATAGTCCTTCTCGATACGCAGTATTTT. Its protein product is CASSIVLLDTQYF. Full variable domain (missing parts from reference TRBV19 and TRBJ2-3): DGGITQSPKYLFRKEGQNVTLSCEQNLNHDAMYWYRQDPGQGLRLIYYSQIVNDFQKGDIAEGYSVSREKKESFPLTVTSAQKNPTAFYLCASSIVLLDTQYFGPGTRLTVL.

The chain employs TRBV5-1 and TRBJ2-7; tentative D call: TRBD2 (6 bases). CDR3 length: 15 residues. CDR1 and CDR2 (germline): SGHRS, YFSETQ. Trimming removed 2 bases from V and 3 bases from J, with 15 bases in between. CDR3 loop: CASSLISGVNYEQYF. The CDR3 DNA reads TGCGCCAGCAGCTTAATATCGGGGGTCAACTACGAGCAGTACTTC. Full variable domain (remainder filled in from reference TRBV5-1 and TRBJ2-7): KAGVTQTPRYLIKTRGQQVTLSCSPISGHRSVSWYQQTPGQGLQFLFEYFSETQRNKGNFPGRFSGRQFSNSRSEMNVSTLELGDSALYLCASSLISGVNYEQYFGPGTRLTVT.

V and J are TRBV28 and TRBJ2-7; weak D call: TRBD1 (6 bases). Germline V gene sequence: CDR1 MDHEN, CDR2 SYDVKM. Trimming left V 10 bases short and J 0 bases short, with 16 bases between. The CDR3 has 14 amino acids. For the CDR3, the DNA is TGTGCCACCACCAGGACAGTAAGCTCCTACGAGCAGTACTTC. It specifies CATTRTVSSYEQYF.

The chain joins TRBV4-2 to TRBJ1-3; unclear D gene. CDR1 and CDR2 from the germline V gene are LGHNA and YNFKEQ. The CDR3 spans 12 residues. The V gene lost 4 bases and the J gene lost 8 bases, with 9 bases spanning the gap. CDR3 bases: TGTGCCAGCAGCCTGTCGGTGGACACCATATATTTT. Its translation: CASSLSVDTIYF.

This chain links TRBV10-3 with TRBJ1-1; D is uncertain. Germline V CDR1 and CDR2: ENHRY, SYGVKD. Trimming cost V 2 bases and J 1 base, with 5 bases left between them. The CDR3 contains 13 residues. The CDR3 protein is CAISEGRNTEAFF. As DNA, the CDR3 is TGTGCCATCAGTGAGGGGAGGAACACTGAAGCTTTCTTT.

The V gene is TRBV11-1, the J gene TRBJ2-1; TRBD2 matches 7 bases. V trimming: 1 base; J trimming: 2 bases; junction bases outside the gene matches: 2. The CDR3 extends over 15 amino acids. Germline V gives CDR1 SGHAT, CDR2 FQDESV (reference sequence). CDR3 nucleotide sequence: TGTGCCAGCAGCTTAGTACGGGAGGCCTACAATGAGCAGTTCTTC. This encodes CASSLVREAYNEQFF.

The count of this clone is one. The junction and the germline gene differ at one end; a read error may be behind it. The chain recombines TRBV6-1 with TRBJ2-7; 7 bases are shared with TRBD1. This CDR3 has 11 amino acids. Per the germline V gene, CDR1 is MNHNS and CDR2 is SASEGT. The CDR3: CASSVSGTAIF. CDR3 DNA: TGTGCCAGCAGTGTCTCCGGGACAGCAATCTTC.

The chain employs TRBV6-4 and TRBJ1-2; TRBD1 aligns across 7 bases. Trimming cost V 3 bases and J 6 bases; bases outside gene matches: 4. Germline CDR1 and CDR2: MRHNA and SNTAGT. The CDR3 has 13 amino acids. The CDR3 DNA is TGTGCCAGCAGTGAGCGCAGGGGGGATGGCTACACCTTC. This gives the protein CASSERRGDGYTF.

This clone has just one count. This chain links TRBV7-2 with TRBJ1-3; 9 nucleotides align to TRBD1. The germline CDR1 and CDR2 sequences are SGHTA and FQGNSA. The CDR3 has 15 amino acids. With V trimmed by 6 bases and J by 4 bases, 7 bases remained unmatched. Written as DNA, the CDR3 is TGTGCCAGCAGTTCAACAGGGGGCGCCGGAAACACCATATATTTT. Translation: CASSSTGGAGNTIYF.

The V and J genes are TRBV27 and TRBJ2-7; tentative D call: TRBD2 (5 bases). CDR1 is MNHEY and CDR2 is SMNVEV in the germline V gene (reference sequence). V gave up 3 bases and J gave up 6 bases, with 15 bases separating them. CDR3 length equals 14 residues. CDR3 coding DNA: TGTGCCAGCAGTTTCGCGGGCTCGATGGTCGAGCAGTACTTC. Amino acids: CASSFAGSMVEQYF.

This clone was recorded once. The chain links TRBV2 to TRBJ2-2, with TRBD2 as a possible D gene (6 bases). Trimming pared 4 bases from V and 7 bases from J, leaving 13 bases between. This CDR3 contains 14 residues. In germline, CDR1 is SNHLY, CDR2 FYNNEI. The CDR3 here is CASSGQGLNGELFF. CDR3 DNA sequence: TGTGCCAGCAGTGGCCAGGGACTTAACGGGGAGCTGTTTTTT. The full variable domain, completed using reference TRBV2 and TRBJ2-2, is EPEVTQTPSHQVTQMGQEVILRCVPISNHLYFYWYRQILGQKVEFLVSFYNNEISEKSEIFDDQFSVERPDGSNFTLKIRSTKLEDSAMYFCASSGQGLNGELFFGEGSRLTVL.

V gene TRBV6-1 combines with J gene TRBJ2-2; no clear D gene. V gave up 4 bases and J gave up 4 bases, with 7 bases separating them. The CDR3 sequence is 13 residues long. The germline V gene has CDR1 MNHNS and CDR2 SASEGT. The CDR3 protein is CASSGDRTGELFF. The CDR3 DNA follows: TGTGCCAGCAGTGGAGATCGCACCGGGGAGCTGTTTTTT.

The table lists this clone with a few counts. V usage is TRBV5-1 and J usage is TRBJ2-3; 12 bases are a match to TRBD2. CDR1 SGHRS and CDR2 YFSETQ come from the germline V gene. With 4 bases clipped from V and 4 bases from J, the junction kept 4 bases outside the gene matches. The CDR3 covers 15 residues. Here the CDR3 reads CASSLTSGSADTQYF. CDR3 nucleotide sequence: TGCGCCAGCAGCCTGACTAGCGGGAGTGCAGATACGCAGTATTTT.

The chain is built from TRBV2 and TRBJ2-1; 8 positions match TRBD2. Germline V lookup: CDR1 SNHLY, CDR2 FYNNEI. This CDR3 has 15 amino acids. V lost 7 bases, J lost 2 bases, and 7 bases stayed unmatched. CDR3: CASTKLADPYNEQFF. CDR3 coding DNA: TGTGCCAGCACCAAACTAGCGGACCCCTACAATGAGCAGTTCTTC.

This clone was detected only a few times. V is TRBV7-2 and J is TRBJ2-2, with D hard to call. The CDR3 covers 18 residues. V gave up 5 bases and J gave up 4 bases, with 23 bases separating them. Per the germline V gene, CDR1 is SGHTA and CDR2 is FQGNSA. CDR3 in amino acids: CASSLLSTRSLVTGELFF. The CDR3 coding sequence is TGTGCCAGCAGCCTCCTGAGCACCCGGAGTCTAGTCACCGGGGAGCTGTTTTTT.

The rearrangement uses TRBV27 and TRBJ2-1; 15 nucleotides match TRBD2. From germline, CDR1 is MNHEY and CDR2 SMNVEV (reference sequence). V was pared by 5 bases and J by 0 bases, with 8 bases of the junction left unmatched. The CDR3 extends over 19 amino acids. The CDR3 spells CASSLGLAGGRSSYNEQFF. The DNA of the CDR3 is TGTGCCAGCAGTCTCGGACTAGCGGGAGGGCGGAGCTCCTACAATGAGCAGTTCTTC.

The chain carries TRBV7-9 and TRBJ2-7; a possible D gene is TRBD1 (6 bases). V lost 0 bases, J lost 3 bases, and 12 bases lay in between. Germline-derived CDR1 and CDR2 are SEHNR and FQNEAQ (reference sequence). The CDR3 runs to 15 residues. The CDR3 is CASSLAGAQDYEQYF. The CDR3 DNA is TGTGCCAGCAGCTTAGCGGGGGCCCAAGACTACGAGCAGTACTTC.

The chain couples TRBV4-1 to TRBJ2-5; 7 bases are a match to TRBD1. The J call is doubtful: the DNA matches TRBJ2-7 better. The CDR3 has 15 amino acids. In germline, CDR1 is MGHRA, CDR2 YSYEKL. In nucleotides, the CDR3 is TGCGCCAGCAGCCACTATAGGGACAGCTCCTACGAGCAGTACTTC. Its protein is CASSHYRDSSYEQYF.

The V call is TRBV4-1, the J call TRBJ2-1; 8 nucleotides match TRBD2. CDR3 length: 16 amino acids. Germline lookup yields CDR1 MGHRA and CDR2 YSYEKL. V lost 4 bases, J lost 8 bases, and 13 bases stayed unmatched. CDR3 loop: CASSPPAERESHEQFF. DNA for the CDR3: TGCGCCAGCAGCCCCCCGGCGGAGCGGGAGTCCCATGAGCAGTTCTTC.

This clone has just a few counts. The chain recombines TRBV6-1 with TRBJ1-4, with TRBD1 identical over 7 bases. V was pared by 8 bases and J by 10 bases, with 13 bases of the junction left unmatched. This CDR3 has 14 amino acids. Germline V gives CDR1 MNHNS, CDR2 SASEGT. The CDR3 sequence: CASYDRARTGKLFF. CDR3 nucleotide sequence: TGTGCCAGCTACGACAGGGCCAGAACGGGAAAACTGTTTTTT.

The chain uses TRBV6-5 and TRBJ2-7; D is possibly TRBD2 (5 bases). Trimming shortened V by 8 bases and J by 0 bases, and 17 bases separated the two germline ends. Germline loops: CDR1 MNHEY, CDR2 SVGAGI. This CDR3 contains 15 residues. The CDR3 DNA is TGTGCCAGCGCTAAGGTGGACTGGAGCTCCTACGAGCAGTACTTC. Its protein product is CASAKVDWSSYEQYF.

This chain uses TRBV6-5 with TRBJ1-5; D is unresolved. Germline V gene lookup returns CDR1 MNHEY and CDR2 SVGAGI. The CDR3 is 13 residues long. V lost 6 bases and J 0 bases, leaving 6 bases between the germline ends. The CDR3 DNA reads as TGTGCCAGCAGGTATAATAGCAATCAGCCCCAGCATTTT. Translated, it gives CASRYNSNQPQHF.

The CDR3 DNA reads as TGTGCCAGCAGTTTACTCGGACAGGGCTATTCCTATGGCTACACCTTC. Its protein product is CASSLLGQGYSYGYTF. V gene TRBV28 combines with J gene TRBJ1-2; 8 bases are shared with TRBD1. This CDR3 has 16 amino acids. Germline CDR1 MDHEN, CDR2 SYDVKM. V shed 2 bases and J 4 bases; nucleotides not matched to a gene: 9.

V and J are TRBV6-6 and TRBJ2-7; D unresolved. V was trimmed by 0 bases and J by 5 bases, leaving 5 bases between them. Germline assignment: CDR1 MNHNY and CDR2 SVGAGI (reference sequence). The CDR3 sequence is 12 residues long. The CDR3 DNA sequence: TGTGCCAGCAGTTACTCTCCAGACGAGCAGTACTTC. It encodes CASSYSPDEQYF.

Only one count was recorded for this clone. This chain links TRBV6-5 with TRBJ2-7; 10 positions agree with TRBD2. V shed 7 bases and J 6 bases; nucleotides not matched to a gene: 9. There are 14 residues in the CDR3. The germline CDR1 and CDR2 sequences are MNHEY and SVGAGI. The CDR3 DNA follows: TGTGCCAGCACCAGGACTAGCGGTTTCGCCGAGCAGTACTTC. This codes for CASTRTSGFAEQYF.

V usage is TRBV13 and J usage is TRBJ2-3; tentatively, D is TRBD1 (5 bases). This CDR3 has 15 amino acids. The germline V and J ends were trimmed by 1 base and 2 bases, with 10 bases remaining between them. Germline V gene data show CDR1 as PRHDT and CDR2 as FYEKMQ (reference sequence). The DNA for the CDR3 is TGTGCCAGCAGCTTAGATGGGGCGTCCACAGATACGCAGTATTTT. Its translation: CASSLDGASTDTQYF.

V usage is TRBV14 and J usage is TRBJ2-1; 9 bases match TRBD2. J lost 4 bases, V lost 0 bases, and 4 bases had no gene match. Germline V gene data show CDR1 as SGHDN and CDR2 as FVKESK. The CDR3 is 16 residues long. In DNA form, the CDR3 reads TGTGCCAGCAGCCAAGAGAAGAGCGGGAGGTACAATGAGCAGTTCTTC. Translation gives CASSQEKSGRYNEQFF.

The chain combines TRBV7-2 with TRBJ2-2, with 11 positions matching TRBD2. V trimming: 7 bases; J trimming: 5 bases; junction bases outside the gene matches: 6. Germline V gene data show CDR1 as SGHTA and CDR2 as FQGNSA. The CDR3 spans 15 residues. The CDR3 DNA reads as TGTGCCAGCACCCCTAGCGGGAGGTCTACCGGGGAGCTGTTTTTT. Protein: CASTPSGRSTGELFF.

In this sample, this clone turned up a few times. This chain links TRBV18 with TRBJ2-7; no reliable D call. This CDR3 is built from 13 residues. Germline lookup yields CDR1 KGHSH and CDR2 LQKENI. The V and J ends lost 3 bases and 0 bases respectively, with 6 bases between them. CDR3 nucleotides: TGTGCCAGCTCACCGTCTAGCTCCTACGAGCAGTACTTC. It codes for CASSPSSSYEQYF.